This T cell receptor beta chain originates from a study of cytomegalovirus exposure and HLA in healthy donors. V dropped 3 bases and J dropped 2 bases, with 8 bases sitting between them. Germline CDR1 and CDR2: PRHDT and FYEKMQ (reference sequence). This CDR3 comprises 13 residues. Worth noting for this clone: Its antigen is currently unknown.

The PCR employed 60 Vbeta primers together with 13 Jbeta primers. The method was immunoSEQ multiplex PCR; TCRdb's version includes in-frame clones alone and lacks a portion of them. The table has about 150,000 clones, roughly 65% seen once. General study findings and limits: On later analysis, the bulk of CMV-associated TCR beta chains appeared to be HLA-restricted.

Material: PBMCs. The chain joins TRBV13 to TRBJ2-7, with D possibly TRBD1 on 5 matching bases. This receptor was obtained from a man aged 60 to 69 in good health and CMV-seronegative. This CDR3 reads CASSFDSTYEQYF. The CDR3 DNA sequence: TGTGCCAGCAGCTTTGACAGTACCTACGAGCAGTACTTC.